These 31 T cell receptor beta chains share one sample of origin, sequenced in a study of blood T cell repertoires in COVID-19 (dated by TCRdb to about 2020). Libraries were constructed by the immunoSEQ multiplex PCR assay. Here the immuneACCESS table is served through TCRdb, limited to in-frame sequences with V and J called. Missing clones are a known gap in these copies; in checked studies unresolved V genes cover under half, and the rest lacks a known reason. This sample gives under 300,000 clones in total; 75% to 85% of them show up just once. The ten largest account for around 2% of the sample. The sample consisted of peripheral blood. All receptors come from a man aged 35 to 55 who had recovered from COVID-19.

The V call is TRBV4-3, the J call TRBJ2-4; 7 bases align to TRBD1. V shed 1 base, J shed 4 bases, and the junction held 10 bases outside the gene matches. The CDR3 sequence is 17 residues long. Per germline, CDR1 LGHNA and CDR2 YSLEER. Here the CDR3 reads CASSQGITGAGKNIQYF. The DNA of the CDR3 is TGCGCCAGCAGCCAAGGGATTACAGGGGCTGGAAAAAACATTCAGTACTTC.

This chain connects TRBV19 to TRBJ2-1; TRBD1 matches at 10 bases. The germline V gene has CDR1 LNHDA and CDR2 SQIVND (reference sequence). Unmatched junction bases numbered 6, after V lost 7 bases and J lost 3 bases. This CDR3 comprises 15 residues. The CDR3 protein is CASNRQGAIYNEQFF. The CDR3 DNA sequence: TGTGCCAGTAACCGACAGGGGGCTATCTACAATGAGCAGTTCTTC. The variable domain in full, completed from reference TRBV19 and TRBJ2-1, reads DGGITQSPKYLFRKEGQNVTLSCEQNLNHDAMYWYRQDPGQGLRLIYYSQIVNDFQKGDIAEGYSVSREKKESFPLTVTSAQKNPTAFYLCASNRQGAIYNEQFFGPGTRLTVL.

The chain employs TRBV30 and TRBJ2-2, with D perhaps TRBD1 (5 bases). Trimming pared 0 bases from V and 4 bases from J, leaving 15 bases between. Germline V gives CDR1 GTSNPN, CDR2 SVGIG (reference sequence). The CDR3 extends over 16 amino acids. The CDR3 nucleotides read TGTGCCTGGAGTGTCCCACGAACAGGCCTCACCGGGGAGCTGTTTTTT. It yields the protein CAWSVPRTGLTGELFF.

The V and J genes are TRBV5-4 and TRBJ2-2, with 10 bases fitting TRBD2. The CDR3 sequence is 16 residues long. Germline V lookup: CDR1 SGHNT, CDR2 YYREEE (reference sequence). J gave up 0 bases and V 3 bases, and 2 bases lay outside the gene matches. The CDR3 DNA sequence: TGTGCCAGCAGCTCCGGACTAGCGGCGAACACCGGGGAGCTGTTTTTT. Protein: CASSSGLAANTGELFF.

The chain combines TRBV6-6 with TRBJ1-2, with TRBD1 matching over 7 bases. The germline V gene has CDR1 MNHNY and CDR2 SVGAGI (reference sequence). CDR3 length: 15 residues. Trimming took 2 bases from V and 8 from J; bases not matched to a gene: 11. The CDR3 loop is CASSYNRGGMRGYTF. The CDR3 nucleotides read TGTGCCAGCAGTTACAACAGGGGCGGCATGCGCGGCTACACCTTC.

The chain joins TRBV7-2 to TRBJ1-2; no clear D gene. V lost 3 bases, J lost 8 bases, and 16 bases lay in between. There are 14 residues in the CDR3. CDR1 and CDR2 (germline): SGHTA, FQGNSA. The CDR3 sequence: CASSFPVPLEGYTF. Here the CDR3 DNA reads TGTGCCAGCAGCTTTCCGGTCCCTTTAGAAGGCTACACCTTC.

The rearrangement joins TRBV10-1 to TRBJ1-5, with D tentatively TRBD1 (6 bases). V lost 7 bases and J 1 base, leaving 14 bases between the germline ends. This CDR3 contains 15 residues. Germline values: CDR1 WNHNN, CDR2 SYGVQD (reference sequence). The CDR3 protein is CASKKGTRSNQPQHF. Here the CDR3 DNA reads TGCGCCAGCAAGAAAGGGACAAGAAGCAATCAGCCCCAGCATTTT.

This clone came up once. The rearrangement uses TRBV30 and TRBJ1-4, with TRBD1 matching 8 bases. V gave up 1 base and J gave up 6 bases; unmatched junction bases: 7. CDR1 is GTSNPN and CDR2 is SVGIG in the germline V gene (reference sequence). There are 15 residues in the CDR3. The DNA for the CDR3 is TGTGCCTGGAGTGCTCCGGACAGGGTATATGAAAAACTGTTTTTT. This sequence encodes CAWSAPDRVYEKLFF.

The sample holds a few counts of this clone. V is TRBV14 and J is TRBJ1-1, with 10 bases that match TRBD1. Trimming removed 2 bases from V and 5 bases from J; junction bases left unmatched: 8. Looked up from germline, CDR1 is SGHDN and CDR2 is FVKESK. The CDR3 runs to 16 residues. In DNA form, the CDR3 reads TGTGCCAGCAGCCAATCCCGGGACAGGGGTCGTACTGAAGCTTTCTTT. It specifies CASSQSRDRGRTEAFF.

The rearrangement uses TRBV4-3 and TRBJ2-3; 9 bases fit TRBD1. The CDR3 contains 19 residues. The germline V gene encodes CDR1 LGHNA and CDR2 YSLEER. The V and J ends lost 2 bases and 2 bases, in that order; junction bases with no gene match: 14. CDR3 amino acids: CASSQTPDIGTGPTDTQYF. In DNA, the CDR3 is TGCGCCAGCAGCCAAACCCCCGACATCGGGACAGGGCCCACAGATACGCAGTATTTT.

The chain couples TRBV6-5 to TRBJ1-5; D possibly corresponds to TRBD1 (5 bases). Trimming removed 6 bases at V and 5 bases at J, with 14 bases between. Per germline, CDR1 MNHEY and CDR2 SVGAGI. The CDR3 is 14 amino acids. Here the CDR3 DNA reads TGTGCCAGCAGCTCGACAGAGCCCTATCAGCCCCAGCATTTT. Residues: CASSSTEPYQPQHF.

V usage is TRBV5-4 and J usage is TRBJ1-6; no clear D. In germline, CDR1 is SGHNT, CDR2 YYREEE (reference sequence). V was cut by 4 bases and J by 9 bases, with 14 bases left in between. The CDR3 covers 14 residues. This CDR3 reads CASSDREYSSPLHF. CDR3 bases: TGTGCCAGCAGCGACCGGGAATATTCTTCACCCCTCCACTTT.

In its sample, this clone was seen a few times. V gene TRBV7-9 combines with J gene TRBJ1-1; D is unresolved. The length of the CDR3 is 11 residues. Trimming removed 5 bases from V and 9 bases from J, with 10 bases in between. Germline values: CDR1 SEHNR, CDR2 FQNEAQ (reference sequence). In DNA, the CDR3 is TGTGCCAGCAGCATACAGTTTAAAGCTTTCTTT. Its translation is CASSIQFKAFF.

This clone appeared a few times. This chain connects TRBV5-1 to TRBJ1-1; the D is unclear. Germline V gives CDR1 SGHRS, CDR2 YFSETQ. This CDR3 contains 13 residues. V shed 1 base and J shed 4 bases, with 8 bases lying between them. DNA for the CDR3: TGCGCCAGCAGCTTGCTGGCCTCCACTGAAGCTTTCTTT. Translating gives CASSLLASTEAFF.

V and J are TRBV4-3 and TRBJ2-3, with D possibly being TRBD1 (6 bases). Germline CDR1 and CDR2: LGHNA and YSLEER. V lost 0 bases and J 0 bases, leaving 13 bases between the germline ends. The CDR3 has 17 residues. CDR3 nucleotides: TGCGCCAGCAGCCAAGAGGGGGCGGCGCGTAGCACAGATACGCAGTATTTT. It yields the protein CASSQEGAARSTDTQYF.

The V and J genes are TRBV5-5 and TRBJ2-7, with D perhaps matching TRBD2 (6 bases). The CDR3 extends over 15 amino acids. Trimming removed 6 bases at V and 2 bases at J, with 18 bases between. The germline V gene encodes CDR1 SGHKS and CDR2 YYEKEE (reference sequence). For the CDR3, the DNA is TGTGCCAGCAAGGAGGCCGGGACTTACACCTACGAGCAGTACTTC. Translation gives CASKEAGTYTYEQYF.

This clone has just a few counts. This chain's CDR3 is CASSPFWPVNYGYTF. In DNA form, the CDR3 reads TGCGCCAGCAGCCCATTTTGGCCCGTGAACTATGGCTACACCTTC. The chain employs TRBV4-3 and TRBJ1-2; D is unresolved. Germline V lookup: CDR1 LGHNA, CDR2 YSLEER. The CDR3 consists of 15 residues. V was trimmed by 4 bases and J by 2 bases, leaving 14 bases between them.

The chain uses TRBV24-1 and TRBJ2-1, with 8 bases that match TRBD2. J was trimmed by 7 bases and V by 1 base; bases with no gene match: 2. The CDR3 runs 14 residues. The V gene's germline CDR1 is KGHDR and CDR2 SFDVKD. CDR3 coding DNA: TGTGCCACCAGTGATTTTGCGGGAGGTAATGAGCAGTTCTTC. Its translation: CATSDFAGGNEQFF.

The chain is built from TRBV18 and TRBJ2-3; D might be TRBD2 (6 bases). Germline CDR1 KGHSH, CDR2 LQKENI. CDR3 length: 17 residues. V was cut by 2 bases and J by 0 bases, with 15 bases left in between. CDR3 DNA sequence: TGTGCCAGCTCACCATCGTTTGCGGGGCTTAGCACAGATACGCAGTATTTT. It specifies CASSPSFAGLSTDTQYF.

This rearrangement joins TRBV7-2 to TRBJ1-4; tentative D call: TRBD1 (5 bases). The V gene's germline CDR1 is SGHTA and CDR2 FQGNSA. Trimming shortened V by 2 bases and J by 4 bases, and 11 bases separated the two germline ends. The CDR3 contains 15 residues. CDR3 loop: CASSLFWGGNEKLFF. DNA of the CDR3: TGTGCCAGCAGCTTATTTTGGGGGGGTAATGAAAAACTGTTTTTT. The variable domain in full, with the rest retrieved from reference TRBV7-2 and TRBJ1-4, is GAGVSQSPSNKVTEKGKDVELRCDPISGHTALYWYRQSLGQGLEFLIYFQGNSAPDKSGLPSDRFSAERTGGSVSTLTIQRTQQEDSAVYLCASSLFWGGNEKLFFGSGTQLSVL.

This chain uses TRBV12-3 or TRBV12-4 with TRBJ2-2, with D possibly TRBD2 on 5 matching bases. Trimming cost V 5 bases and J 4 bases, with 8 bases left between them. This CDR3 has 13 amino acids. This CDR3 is CASSPRGTGELFF. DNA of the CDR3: TGTGCCAGCAGTCCCCGGGGCACCGGGGAGCTGTTTTTT.

Here the CDR3 reads CASRGTGRYGYTF. DNA of the CDR3: TGTGCCAGCAGGGGGACAGGACGATATGGCTACACCTTC. This chain links TRBV12-3 or TRBV12-4 with TRBJ1-2; 8 positions agree with TRBD1. The ends lost 6 bases at V and 5 bases at J; junction bases unmatched: 5. This CDR3 contains 13 residues.

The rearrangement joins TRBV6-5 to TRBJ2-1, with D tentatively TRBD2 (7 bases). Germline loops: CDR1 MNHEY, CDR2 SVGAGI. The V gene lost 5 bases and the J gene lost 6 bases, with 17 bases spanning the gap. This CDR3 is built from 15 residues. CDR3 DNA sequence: TGTGCCAGCAGTCCCTGGGGGGGCTGGGTCAATGAGCAGTTCTTC. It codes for CASSPWGGWVNEQFF.

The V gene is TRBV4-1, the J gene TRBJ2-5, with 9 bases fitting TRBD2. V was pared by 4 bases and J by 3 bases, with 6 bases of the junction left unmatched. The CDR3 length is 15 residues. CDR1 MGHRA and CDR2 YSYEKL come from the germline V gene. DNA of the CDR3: TGCGCCAGCAGCCCGGGGGAGCGGGGGGAAGAGACCCAGTACTTC. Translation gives CASSPGERGEETQYF.

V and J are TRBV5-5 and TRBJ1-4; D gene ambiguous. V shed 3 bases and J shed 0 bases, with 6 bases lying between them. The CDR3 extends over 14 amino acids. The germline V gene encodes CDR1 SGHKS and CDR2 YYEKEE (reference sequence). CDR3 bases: TGTGCCAGCAGCTACACAACAACTAATGAAAAACTGTTTTTT. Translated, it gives CASSYTTTNEKLFF.

DNA of the CDR3: TGTGCCAGCAGCCTTAAGACTAGCGGGAGGACCACCTACGAGCAGTACTTC. It encodes CASSLKTSGRTTYEQYF. This chain connects TRBV7-2 to TRBJ2-7, with 13 bases matching TRBD2. This CDR3 has 17 residues. J was trimmed by 2 bases and V by 5 bases; bases with no gene match: 9. CDR1 SGHTA and CDR2 FQGNSA come from the germline V gene.

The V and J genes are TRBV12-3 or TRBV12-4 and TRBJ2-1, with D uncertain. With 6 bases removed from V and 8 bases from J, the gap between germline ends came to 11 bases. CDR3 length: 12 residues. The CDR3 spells CASRYDIHEQFF. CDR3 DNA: TGTGCCAGCAGGTACGACATCCATGAGCAGTTCTTC.

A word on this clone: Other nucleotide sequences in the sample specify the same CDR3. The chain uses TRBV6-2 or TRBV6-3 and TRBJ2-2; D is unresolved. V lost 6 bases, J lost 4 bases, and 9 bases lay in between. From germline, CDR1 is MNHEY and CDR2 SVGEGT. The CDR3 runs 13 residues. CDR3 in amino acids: CASSPLSTGELFF. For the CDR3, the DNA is TGTGCCAGCAGCCCACTTAGCACCGGGGAGCTGTTTTTT.

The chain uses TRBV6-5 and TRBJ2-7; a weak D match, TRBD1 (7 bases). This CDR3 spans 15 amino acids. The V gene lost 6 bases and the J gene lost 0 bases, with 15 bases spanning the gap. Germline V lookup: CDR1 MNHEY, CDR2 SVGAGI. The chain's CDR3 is CASSLGGTASYEQYF. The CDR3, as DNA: TGTGCCAGCAGCCTTGGAGGGACAGCCTCCTACGAGCAGTACTTC.

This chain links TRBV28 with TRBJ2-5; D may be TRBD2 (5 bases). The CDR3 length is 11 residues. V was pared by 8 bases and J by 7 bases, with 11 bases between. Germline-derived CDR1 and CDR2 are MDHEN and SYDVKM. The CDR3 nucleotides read TGTGCCAGCTCCCATGCGGGGACCCAGTACTTC. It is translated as CASSHAGTQYF. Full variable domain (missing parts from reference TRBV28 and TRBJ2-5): DVKVTQSSRYLVKRTGEKVFLECVQDMDHENMFWYRQDPGLGLRLIYFSYDVKMKEKGDIPEGYSVSREKKERFSLILESASTNQTSMYLCASSHAGTQYFGPGTRLLVL.

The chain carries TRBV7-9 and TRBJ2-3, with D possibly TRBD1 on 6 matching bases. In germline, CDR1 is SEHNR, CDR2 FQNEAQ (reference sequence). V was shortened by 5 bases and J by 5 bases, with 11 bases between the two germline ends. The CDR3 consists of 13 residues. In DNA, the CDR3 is TGTGCCAGCAGCGCCGAGACAGGAGATACGCAGTATTTT. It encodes CASSAETGDTQYF. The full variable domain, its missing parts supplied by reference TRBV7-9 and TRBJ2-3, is DTGVSQNPRHKITKRGQNVTFRCDPISEHNRLYWYRQTLGQGPEFLTYFQNEAQLEKSRLLSDRFSAERPKGSFSTLEIQRTEQGDSAMYLCASSAETGDTQYFGPGTRLTVL.